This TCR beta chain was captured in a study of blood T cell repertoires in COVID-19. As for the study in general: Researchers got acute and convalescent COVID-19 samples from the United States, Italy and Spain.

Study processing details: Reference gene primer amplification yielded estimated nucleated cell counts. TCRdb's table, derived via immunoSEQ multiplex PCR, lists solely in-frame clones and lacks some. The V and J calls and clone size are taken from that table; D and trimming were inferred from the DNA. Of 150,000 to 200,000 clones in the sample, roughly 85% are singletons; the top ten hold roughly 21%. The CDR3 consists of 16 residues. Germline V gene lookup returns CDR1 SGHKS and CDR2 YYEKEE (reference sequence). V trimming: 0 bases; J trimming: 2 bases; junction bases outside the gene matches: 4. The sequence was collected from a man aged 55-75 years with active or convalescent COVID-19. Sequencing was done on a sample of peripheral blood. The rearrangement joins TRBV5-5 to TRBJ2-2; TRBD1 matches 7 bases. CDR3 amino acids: CASSLGGTANTGELFF. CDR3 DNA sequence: TGTGCCAGCAGCTTGGGGGGGACAGCTAACACCGGGGAGCTGTTTTTT.